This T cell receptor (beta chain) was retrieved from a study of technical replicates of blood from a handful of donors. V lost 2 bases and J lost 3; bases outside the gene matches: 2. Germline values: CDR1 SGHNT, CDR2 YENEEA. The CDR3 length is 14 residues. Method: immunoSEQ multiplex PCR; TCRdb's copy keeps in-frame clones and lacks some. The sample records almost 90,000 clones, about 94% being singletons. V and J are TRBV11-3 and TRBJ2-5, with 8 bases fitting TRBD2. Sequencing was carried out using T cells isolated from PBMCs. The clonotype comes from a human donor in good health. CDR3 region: CASSLSGREETQYF. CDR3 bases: TGTGCCAGCAGCTTATCCGGGAGGGAAGAGACCCAGTACTTC.